This T cell receptor (beta chain) derives from a study of Graves' ophthalmopathy and Graves' hyperthyroidism. As the template, RNA transcripts were used to amplify TCR beta CDR3 regions. The first-round RT-PCR employed HTBI primers together with the Qiagen OneStep RT-PCR kit. A multiplex PCR was then performed as the second round. MiXCR was run by TCRdb on the multiplex PCR reads, yielding one entry per CDR3 protein. The sample carries a few hundred thousand distinct CDR3 sequences, 20% to 25% recorded once. This clonotype was detected ten times or more. Where ophthalmopathy was absent within 18 months of follow-up, hyperthyroidism was stable. Isolation of PBMCs was performed using 9.5 to 10 ml of fresh peripheral blood. The clonotype originates from a woman in her late teens or twenties with stable Graves' hyperthyroidism. Sample: peripheral blood.

The CDR3: CSAGRTGGWAEAFF. In nucleotides, the CDR3 is TGCAGTGCTGGAAGGACAGGGGGCTGGGCTGAAGCTTTCTTT. The chain employs TRBV20-1 and TRBJ1-1; 11 bases agree with TRBD1. J gave up 6 bases and V 5 bases, and 8 bases lay outside the gene matches. CDR1 and CDR2 from the germline V gene are DFQATT and SNEGSKA (reference sequence). The CDR3 runs 14 residues.